Below, one T cell receptor (beta chain) is given with its context. This sample was taken from a study of blood T cell repertoires in COVID-19. Sequenced by immunoSEQ multiplex PCR; TCRdb stores in-frame clones only, minus some. The sample consists of more than 70,000 clones, 86% of them appearing once. Source material: peripheral blood. This receptor was taken from a woman older than 75 with acute or convalescent COVID-19.

In DNA, the CDR3 is TGCGCCAGCAGCCGGGGGGACAGACAAGAGACCCAGTACTTC. Translation gives CASSRGDRQETQYF. The rearrangement links TRBV4-1 to TRBJ2-5, with D possibly TRBD1 on 7 matching bases. There are 14 residues in the CDR3. V was trimmed by 4 bases and J by 2 bases, leaving 11 bases between them. CDR1 and CDR2 (germline): MGHRA, YSYEKL.